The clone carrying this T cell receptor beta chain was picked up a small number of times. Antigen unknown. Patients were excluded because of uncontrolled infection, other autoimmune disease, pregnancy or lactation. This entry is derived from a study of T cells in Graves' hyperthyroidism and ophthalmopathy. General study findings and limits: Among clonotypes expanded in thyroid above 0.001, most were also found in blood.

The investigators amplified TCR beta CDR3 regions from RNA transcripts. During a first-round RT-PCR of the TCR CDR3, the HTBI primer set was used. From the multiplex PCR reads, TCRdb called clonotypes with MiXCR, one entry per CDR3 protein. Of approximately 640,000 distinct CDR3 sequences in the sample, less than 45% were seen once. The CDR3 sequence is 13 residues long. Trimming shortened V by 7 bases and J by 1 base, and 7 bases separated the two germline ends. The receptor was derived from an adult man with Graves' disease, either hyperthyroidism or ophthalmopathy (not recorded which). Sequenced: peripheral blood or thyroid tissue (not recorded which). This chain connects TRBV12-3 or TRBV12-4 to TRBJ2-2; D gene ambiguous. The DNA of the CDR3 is TGTGCCAGCAACGTACAGAACACCGGGGAGCTGTTTTTT. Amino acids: CASNVQNTGELFF.